This T cell receptor (beta chain) was obtained from a study of graft-versus-host responses after intestinal transplantation. Study in general: Recipients got multivisceral, liver-intestinal, or isolated intestinal transplants. Each patient got anti-thymocyte globulin induction, then tacrolimus and steroids for two to four years.

Study results and caveats: Ileal or blood samples showed some GvH clones first, and such clones were also found in recipient marrow. The highest levels of circulating GvH clones went along with early declines in HvG clones after transplant.

Assay: immunoSEQ multiplex PCR; the TCRdb copy retains only in-frame clones and omits some. Of fewer than 95,000 clones listed, 93% are singletons. CDR1 is MNHEY, CDR2 SVGAGI, per germline. CDR3 length: 15 residues. Unmatched junction bases numbered 11, after V lost 7 bases and J lost 4 bases. In regard to this clone: The antigen is unknown.

The rearrangement links TRBV6-5 to TRBJ1-2; 8 nucleotides agree with TRBD1. This clonotype was sampled from a human donor who received an intestinal transplant. Sequencing was performed on unstimulated CD8+ T cells sorted from spleen or lymph node cells, taken before intestinal transplant. The DNA of the CDR3 is TGTGCCAGCACACAGGGGGTCCTTGATATCTATGGCTACACCTTC. Its translation is CASTQGVLDIYGYTF.